This TCR beta chain was documented in a study of T cells after posttransplantation cyclophosphamide. Germline CDR1 reads SEHNR; CDR2 reads FQNEAQ (reference sequence). The CDR3 sequence is 16 residues long. With V trimmed by 4 bases and J by 2 bases, 5 bases remained unmatched. Cyclophosphamide on days +3 and +4 followed busulfan-fludarabine conditioning and a marrow graft. Method: immunoSEQ multiplex PCR; TCRdb's copy keeps in-frame clones and lacks some. This sample has around 24,000 clones, each found more than once. The sample holds many counts of this clone. Sequencing was performed on PBMCs, taken after allogeneic stem cell transplant with posttransplant cyclophosphamide. The TCR sequence derives from a male patient younger than 30 who received an allogeneic stem cell transplant from a related donor, was CMV-positive, and had no GVHD. Some of the T cells may derive from the graft donor. The chain combines TRBV7-9 with TRBJ2-3, with 11 positions matching TRBD2. The CDR3 loop reads CASSWNSGRDTDTQYF. The CDR3 DNA reads as TGTGCCAGCAGCTGGAATAGCGGGAGGGACACAGATACGCAGTATTTT.